The 16 T cell receptor beta chains in this list originate from one sample, sequenced in a study of shared clonotypes between healthy human individuals. The table came from immunoSEQ multiplex PCR; TCRdb's copy has only in-frame clones and leaves some out. The sample gives millions of clones, about 95% of which show up once; 0.85% to 1.3% is in the top ten. Only CD45RO-negative cells positively selected for CCR7 counted as naive CD8 cells, so terminally differentiated effector memory CD45RA+ cells were excluded. Sequenced input: naive CD8+ T cells sorted from blood. These receptors all come from a man aged 18 to 35 in good health.

The chain combines TRBV7-9 with TRBJ2-7, with D perhaps matching TRBD2 (8 bases). The CDR3 loop spans 15 amino acids. Trimming left V 1 base short and J 3 bases short, with 13 bases between. CDR1 is SEHNR, CDR2 FQNEAQ, per germline (reference sequence). The DNA of the CDR3 is TGTGCCAGCAGCTTAGTCGGGGGGGACAGCTACGAGCAGTACTTC. Translation: CASSLVGGDSYEQYF.

This rearrangement joins TRBV7-9 to TRBJ2-5; 9 bases are a match to TRBD1. The CDR3 is 16 amino acids. Looked up from germline, CDR1 is SEHNR and CDR2 is FQNEAQ (reference sequence). V shed 5 bases and J 1 base; nucleotides not matched to a gene: 8. CDR3 region: CASSQRTGVIQETQYF. The CDR3, as DNA: TGTGCCAGCAGCCAGAGGACAGGGGTTATCCAAGAGACCCAGTACTTC.

The rearrangement uses TRBV5-4 and TRBJ1-1, with 9 nucleotides matching TRBD1. This CDR3 is 16 amino acids long. Germline CDR1 is SGHNT and CDR2 is YYREEE (reference sequence). V lost 0 bases and J lost 3; bases outside the gene matches: 6. The DNA of the CDR3 is TGTGCCAGCAGCTTGGCTACAGGGGGCAGGGACACTGAAGCTTTCTTT. It codes for CASSLATGGRDTEAFF.

The rearrangement uses TRBV6-5 and TRBJ2-5, with 8 bases identical to TRBD2. In germline, CDR1 is MNHEY, CDR2 SVGAGI. The trim removed 3 bases at V and 4 bases at J, leaving 7 bases unmatched. This CDR3 comprises 15 residues. In DNA form, the CDR3 reads TGTGCCAGCAGTTATACCGAAGGACTAGCAGAGACCCAGTACTTC. The encoded protein is CASSYTEGLAETQYF.

The rearrangement joins TRBV5-1 to TRBJ1-3; TRBD1 agrees at 9 bases. Germline loops: CDR1 SGHRS, CDR2 YFSETQ. V lost 7 bases, J lost 0 bases, and 2 bases stayed unmatched. The CDR3 extends over 14 amino acids. The CDR3 spells CASWTGDSGNTIYF. CDR3 coding DNA: TGCGCCAGCTGGACAGGGGACTCTGGAAACACCATATATTTT.

This rearrangement joins TRBV7-6 to TRBJ1-1; D is unresolved. Per the germline V gene, CDR1 is SGHVS and CDR2 is FNYEAQ. This CDR3 has 14 residues. Trimming pared 0 bases from V and 5 bases from J, leaving 10 bases between. The CDR3 DNA reads TGTGCCAGCAGCTTAGCCGCGGGAGAGACTGAAGCTTTCTTT. Translation gives CASSLAAGETEAFF.

Note on this clone: The junction departs from the called germline gene at one end, perhaps through a read error. CDR3 bases: TGTGCCAGCAGCGTAGGGGGCATGAAGTTCGGGGAGCTGTTTTTT. Encoded protein: CASSVGGMKFGELFF. The V call is TRBV13, the J call TRBJ2-2; TRBD1 matches 7 bases. The CDR3 extends over 15 amino acids. Per the germline V gene, CDR1 is PRHDT and CDR2 is FYEKMQ (reference sequence).

The table lists this clone with a count of one. V usage is TRBV28 and J usage is TRBJ1-1; D remains unclear. Germline CDR1 MDHEN, CDR2 SYDVKM. The CDR3 length is 13 residues. Trimming removed 6 bases from V and 3 bases from J, with 11 bases in between. CDR3 bases: TGTGCCAGCAGCCTCCACCGGGACACTGAAGCTTTCTTT. This codes for CASSLHRDTEAFF.

The J gene is TRBJ1-1, the V gene TRBV13, with TRBD1 matching 9 bases. The CDR3 covers 15 residues. Germline assignment: CDR1 PRHDT and CDR2 FYEKMQ (reference sequence). Trimming at V came to 5 bases and at J to 1 base, leaving 5 bases not matched to a gene. The CDR3 nucleotides are TGTGCCAGCAGCCCCGGACAGGGGTCGAACACTGAAGCTTTCTTT. Residues: CASSPGQGSNTEAFF.

The chain joins TRBV27 to TRBJ1-2, with 7 bases fitting TRBD1. In germline, CDR1 is MNHEY, CDR2 SMNVEV (reference sequence). CDR3 size: 13 residues. V dropped 6 bases and J dropped 8; count of bases not matched to a gene: 9. This chain's CDR3 is CASSPSGTDGYTF. The CDR3 nucleotides read TGTGCCAGCAGCCCAAGCGGGACAGACGGCTACACCTTC.

This chain uses TRBV27 with TRBJ2-1, with 9 positions matching TRBD1. The germline V gene has CDR1 MNHEY and CDR2 SMNVEV (reference sequence). The CDR3 is 13 amino acids. V lost 6 bases and J lost 8; bases outside the gene matches: 5. CDR3: CASSLDRGDEQFF. The CDR3 region has the DNA TGTGCCAGCAGCCTGGACAGGGGAGATGAGCAGTTCTTC.

The chain employs TRBV27 and TRBJ2-3; 11 bases map to TRBD2. The CDR3 has 16 residues. The ends lost 0 bases at V and 6 bases at J; junction bases unmatched: 5. In germline, CDR1 is MNHEY, CDR2 SMNVEV (reference sequence). The CDR3 DNA reads as TGTGCCAGCAGTTTATCGACTAGCGGGGCCGGTGATACGCAGTATTTT. As protein: CASSLSTSGAGDTQYF.

This chain links TRBV5-4 with TRBJ2-7; TRBD1 agrees at 7 bases. The CDR3 has 14 amino acids. Germline V gene lookup returns CDR1 SGHNT and CDR2 YYREEE (reference sequence). V shed 4 bases and J 2 bases; nucleotides not matched to a gene: 6. The CDR3 nucleotides read TGTGCCAGCAGCGCCTTAGACAGGGCCTACGAGCAGTACTTC. It is translated as CASSALDRAYEQYF.

About this clone itself: The same CDR3 can be traced to other DNA sequences in this sample. This rearrangement joins TRBV5-1 to TRBJ2-5; D possibly matches TRBD1 or TRBD2 (6 bases each). V lost 4 bases and J 5 bases, leaving 12 bases between the germline ends. In germline, CDR1 is SGHRS, CDR2 YFSETQ. There are 13 residues in the CDR3. The CDR3: CASSPRGGETQYF. The CDR3 DNA sequence: TGCGCCAGCAGCCCCCGAGGGGGGGAGACCCAGTACTTC.

The gene calls are TRBV27 and TRBJ2-1; 12 bases match TRBD2. Germline loops: CDR1 MNHEY, CDR2 SMNVEV (reference sequence). Trimming at V came to 4 bases and at J to 8 bases, leaving 9 bases not matched to a gene. This CDR3 is 16 amino acids long. CDR3 protein: CASSSASGRAVYEQFF. The CDR3 DNA reads TGTGCCAGCAGTTCGGCTAGCGGGAGGGCCGTGTATGAGCAGTTCTTC.

The chain combines TRBV6-6 with TRBJ1-2; D gene ambiguous. Trimming shortened V by 0 bases and J by 12 bases, and 11 bases separated the two germline ends. The CDR3 is 12 residues long. The germline gives CDR1 MNHNY, CDR2 SVGAGI (reference sequence). CDR3 loop: CASSYSDVGDTF. The CDR3 bases are TGTGCCAGCAGTTACTCGGACGTTGGAGACACCTTC.